The 24 T cell receptor beta chains listed next were all sequenced from one sample in a study of shared clonotypes between healthy human individuals. The method was immunoSEQ multiplex PCR; TCRdb's version includes in-frame clones alone and lacks a portion of them. The data show some 550,000 clones, with roughly 97% seen just once and about 0.057% held by the top ten. Sequenced: naive CD4+ T cells sorted from blood. The subset here: CD45RA+ positively selected. Receptors were obtained from a woman aged 25 to 39 in good health.

The CDR3 region is CASSSGTSLYNEQFF. The CDR3 bases are TGCGCCAGCAGCTCGGGAACTAGCCTCTACAATGAGCAGTTCTTC. The V and J genes are TRBV5-1 and TRBJ2-1, with D possibly TRBD2 on 6 matching bases. This CDR3 spans 15 amino acids. Trimming stripped 3 bases from V and 3 bases from J, with 13 bases between. From germline, CDR1 is SGHRS and CDR2 YFSETQ.

The chain uses TRBV20-1 and TRBJ2-1, with unresolved D. V dropped 7 bases and J dropped 6 bases, with 10 bases sitting between them. Looked up from germline, CDR1 is DFQATT and CDR2 is SNEGSKA (reference sequence). The CDR3 totals 11 residues. This chain's CDR3 is CSVEKGNEQFF. The CDR3 DNA follows: TGCAGTGTGGAGAAGGGCAATGAGCAGTTCTTC.

This clone was recorded once. The rearrangement links TRBV9 to TRBJ2-2; maybe TRBD1 (6 bases). The V gene's germline CDR1 is SGDLS and CDR2 YYNGEE. V gave up 0 bases and J gave up 6 bases, with 9 bases separating them. The CDR3 has 14 amino acids. This CDR3 is CASSVEGVPGELFF. The CDR3 nucleotides read TGTGCCAGCAGCGTAGAGGGGGTCCCCGGGGAGCTGTTTTTT.

V usage is TRBV27 and J usage is TRBJ1-4, with 9 bases matching TRBD1. The trim removed 4 bases at V and 7 bases at J, leaving 4 bases unmatched. CDR1 is MNHEY, CDR2 SMNVEV, per germline (reference sequence). The CDR3 contains 14 residues. The chain's CDR3 is CASSSGTGREKLFF. The CDR3 nucleotides read TGTGCCAGCAGTTCCGGGACAGGGCGTGAAAAACTGTTTTTT. Full variable domain (remainder filled in from reference TRBV27 and TRBJ1-4): EAQVTQNPRYLITVTGKKLTVTCSQNMNHEYMSWYRQDPGLGLRQIYYSMNVEVTDKGDVPEGYKVSRKEKRNFPLILESPSPNQTSLYFCASSSGTGREKLFFGSGTQLSVL.

This clone is a singleton in its sample. V and J are TRBV5-1 and TRBJ2-6; 10 bases are shared with TRBD2. The CDR3 has 19 amino acids. V was pared by 5 bases and J by 1 base, with 12 bases of the junction left unmatched. Looked up from germline, CDR1 is SGHRS and CDR2 is YFSETQ. The CDR3 sequence is CASRLQPGLAESGANVLTF. CDR3 in DNA: TGCGCCAGCAGATTACAACCCGGACTAGCGGAGTCTGGGGCCAACGTCCTGACTTTC.

The chain links TRBV10-3 to TRBJ2-5; TRBD1 is a possible D gene (6 bases). The germline V and J ends were trimmed by 10 bases and 0 bases, with 15 bases remaining between them. The germline CDR1 and CDR2 sequences are ENHRY and SYGVKD. The CDR3 is made up of 14 amino acids. DNA of the CDR3: TGTGCCACCAATGGGGACACATACCAAGAGACCCAGTACTTC. Translating it yields CATNGDTYQETQYF.

The genes are TRBV6-4 and TRBJ2-7, with 8 bases fitting TRBD2. V trimming: 7 bases; J trimming: 7 bases; junction bases outside the gene matches: 3. Germline-derived CDR1 and CDR2 are MRHNA and SNTAGT. CDR3 size: 11 residues. CDR3 in DNA: TGTGCCAGCATCGGGAGGGGTGAGCAGTACTTC. It is translated as CASIGRGEQYF.

This clone occurred once. The chain joins TRBV18 to TRBJ2-7; TRBD1 or TRBD2 may be the D gene (5 bases each). CDR1 and CDR2 (germline): KGHSH, LQKENI. V lost 5 bases and J 3 bases, leaving 14 bases between the germline ends. The CDR3 spans 14 residues. The CDR3 DNA follows: TGTGCCAGCTCAAAAACCGGGACGAACTACGAGCAGTACTTC. Translating it yields CASSKTGTNYEQYF. Using reference TRBV18 and TRBJ2-7 for the parts outside the CDR3, the full variable domain is NAGVMQNPRHLVRRRGQEARLRCSPMKGHSHVYWYRQLPEEGLKFMVYLQKENIIDESGMPKERFSAEFPKEGPSILRIQQVVRGDSAAYFCASSKTGTNYEQYFGPGTRLTVT.

The rearrangement uses TRBV2 and TRBJ2-5, with D possibly TRBD2 on 5 matching bases. CDR3 length: 12 residues. CDR1 and CDR2 (germline): SNHLY, FYNNEI. The germline V and J ends were trimmed by 6 bases and 5 bases, with 10 bases remaining between them. CDR3 sequence (DNA): TGTGCCAGCAGGGCTCCGGGGGAGACCCAGTACTTC. Residues: CASRAPGETQYF.

This CDR3 reads CAATEAGGSYEQYF. CDR3 coding DNA: TGTGCCGCGACCGAAGCAGGGGGGAGCTACGAGCAGTACTTC. This chain links TRBV30 with TRBJ2-7, with D perhaps matching TRBD1 (7 bases). The CDR3 sequence is 14 residues long. The germline V gene has CDR1 GTSNPN and CDR2 SVGIG (reference sequence). Trimming removed 8 bases from V and 3 bases from J, with 20 bases in between.

The chain is built from TRBV7-2 and TRBJ2-7; 11 bases are a match to TRBD1. The CDR3 has 15 residues. CDR1 is SGHTA, CDR2 FQGNSA, per germline. V shed 5 bases, J shed 4 bases, and the junction held 7 bases outside the gene matches. The DNA for the CDR3 is TGTGCCAGCAGCGCGCCGGGACAGGGGGTGTACGAGCAGTACTTC. Protein product: CASSAPGQGVYEQYF.

This clone was detected once. The J gene is TRBJ2-5, the V gene TRBV6-5; TRBD1 aligns across 8 bases. V was pared by 6 bases and J by 11 bases, with 14 bases of the junction left unmatched. Germline values: CDR1 MNHEY, CDR2 SVGAGI. CDR3 length: 14 amino acids. CDR3 protein: CASSRTRTGSAQYF. The CDR3 DNA is TGTGCCAGCAGCCGTACCCGGACAGGGTCCGCGCAGTACTTC.

The CDR3 spells CASLLAGGTDTQYF. In DNA, the CDR3 is TGTGCCAGCTTACTAGCGGGAGGCACAGATACGCAGTATTTT. The chain carries TRBV6-1 and TRBJ2-3; 11 bases are shared with TRBD2. Germline CDR1 reads MNHNS; CDR2 reads SASEGT. V was pared by 8 bases and J by 1 base, with 2 bases of the junction left unmatched. The CDR3 runs 14 residues.

This chain connects TRBV20-1 to TRBJ2-5; no definite D call. The DNA end is more similar to TRBJ2-7, so the J call may be wrong. CDR3 size: 11 residues. Germline CDR1 reads DFQATT; CDR2 reads SNEGSKA (reference sequence). The CDR3: CSAQQSYEQYF. As DNA, the CDR3 is TGCAGTGCACAGCAATCCTACGAGCAGTACTTC.

The chain carries TRBV19 and TRBJ2-1; TRBD2 is a possible D gene (5 bases). Germline CDR1 and CDR2: LNHDA and SQIVND (reference sequence). The CDR3 extends over 17 amino acids. Trimming removed 6 bases at V and 0 bases at J, with 18 bases between. The CDR3 DNA reads TGTGCCAGTAGCAAAACTGGAGTGGAGGACTCCTACAATGAGCAGTTCTTC. Its protein is CASSKTGVEDSYNEQFF.

This clone is a singleton in its sample. The chain combines TRBV21-1 with TRBJ2-5; the DNA was not compared with TRBD1, the D call given in the table. TRBV21-1 is given as a pseudogene. The CDR3 is 17 amino acids. CDR3 sequence (DNA): TGTGCCAGCAGCAAAGACAGGGGACCCAGGGGCCAAGAGACCCAGTACTTC. Encoded protein: CASSKDRGPRGQETQYF.

The chain combines TRBV27 with TRBJ2-6, with D tentatively TRBD1 or TRBD2 (7 bases each). Germline V gene sequence: CDR1 MNHEY, CDR2 SMNVEV (reference sequence). Deletions cut 1 base from V and 0 bases from J, with 31 bases between. The CDR3 loop spans 24 amino acids. The CDR3 region is CASSLLRPTARDREGSSGANVLTF. The CDR3 region has the DNA TGTGCCAGCAGTTTATTGCGTCCGACAGCCAGAGACAGGGAGGGGTCCTCTGGGGCCAACGTCCTGACTTTC.

The chain has TRBV5-6 and TRBJ2-3; 9 bases fit TRBD2. Trimming cost V 1 base and J 5 bases; bases outside gene matches: 11. Germline V gene sequence: CDR1 SGHDT, CDR2 YYEEEE. The CDR3 is 17 residues long. The CDR3: CASSLYSSGRFGDTQYF. The CDR3 DNA sequence: TGTGCCAGCAGCTTGTACAGTAGCGGGAGATTCGGAGATACGCAGTATTTT.

V is TRBV6-5 and J is TRBJ2-2, with 7 positions matching TRBD1. The CDR3 totals 14 residues. V lost 6 bases to trimming and J lost 6 bases; unmatched junction nucleotides: 7. Germline assignment: CDR1 MNHEY and CDR2 SVGAGI. The CDR3 spells CASSLTGAAGELFF. The CDR3 coding sequence is TGTGCCAGCAGCTTAACAGGGGCAGCCGGGGAGCTGTTTTTT.

The J gene is TRBJ2-2, the V gene TRBV7-7; the D call may be TRBD1 or TRBD2 (5 bases each). This CDR3 comprises 14 residues. Trimming pared 6 bases from V and 6 bases from J, leaving 14 bases between. CDR1 SSHAT and CDR2 FNYEAQ come from the germline V gene (reference sequence). The chain's CDR3 is CASRPGSGPGELFF. The CDR3 DNA reads as TGTGCCAGCAGGCCGGGGTCGGGACCCGGGGAGCTGTTTTTT.

The chain is built from TRBV2 and TRBJ2-1; TRBD2 matches 9 bases. The CDR3 totals 15 residues. Germline lookup yields CDR1 SNHLY and CDR2 FYNNEI. The V segment lost 10 bases and the J segment 7 bases; nucleotides outside the gene matches: 14. The CDR3 nucleotides read TGTGCCAACAAAAAGGGGGCTAGCGGGAATAATGAGCAGTTCTTC. This translates into CANKKGASGNNEQFF.

The rearrangement uses TRBV5-1 and TRBJ2-2; TRBD2 might be the D (6 bases). Looked up from germline, CDR1 is SGHRS and CDR2 is YFSETQ. The length of the CDR3 is 15 residues. V was clipped by 8 bases and J by 0 bases, with 14 bases between them. The CDR3 loop reads CASTPGLTNTGELFF. In nucleotides, the CDR3 is TGCGCCAGTACACCCGGACTAACGAACACCGGGGAGCTGTTTTTT.

The rearrangement uses TRBV5-1 and TRBJ2-2, with D possibly TRBD2 on 6 matching bases. This CDR3 has 14 amino acids. V shed 5 bases and J shed 5 bases, with 13 bases lying between them. The V gene's germline CDR1 is SGHRS and CDR2 YFSETQ. For the CDR3, the DNA is TGCGCCAGCAGTTCGGGAGCAGGGACCGGGGAGCTGTTTTTT. Protein product: CASSSGAGTGELFF.

This chain uses TRBV7-9 with TRBJ1-1; TRBD1 matches at 9 bases. Germline V gene sequence: CDR1 SEHNR, CDR2 FQNEAQ (reference sequence). The CDR3 has 17 residues. Trimming removed 1 base from V and 0 bases from J; junction bases left unmatched: 6. The CDR3 sequence is CASSLGDRAYMNTEAFF. CDR3 coding DNA: TGTGCCAGCAGCTTAGGGGACAGGGCTTACATGAACACTGAAGCTTTCTTT.